This T cell receptor beta chain was observed in a study of radiotherapy plus CTLA-4 blockade in lung cancer. Overall study context: Objective responses were recorded in 15% to 20% of patients, with disease control recorded in 25% to 40%.

Comments on this clone: Its specificity is unknown.

Study observations and caveats: Interferon-beta and early blood T cell clone dynamics reportedly predicted response best. In blood, TCR clones derived from the tumor expanded after radiotherapy plus ipilimumab.

Method: immunoSEQ multiplex PCR; TCRdb's copy keeps in-frame clones and lacks some. The sample holds 84,000 or so clones; around four fifths are singletons and the top ten take about 14%. Focal radiation was given together with CTLA-4 blockade (ipilimumab) to patients with chemo-refractory metastatic non-small-cell lung cancer. The V gene lost 0 bases and the J gene lost 8 bases, with 14 bases spanning the gap. The CDR3 is made up of 15 amino acids. Germline V gene data show CDR1 as SGHRS and CDR2 as YFSETQ. V is TRBV5-1 and J is TRBJ1-4; the D is unclear. The TCR was taken from a human donor with non-small cell lung cancer that progressed on radiotherapy plus ipilimumab. The sample consisted of peripheral blood, taken from a patient treated with radiotherapy plus ipilimumab. The CDR3 DNA follows: TGCGCCAGCAGCTTGGGGCGGGGTTTCGACGAAAAACTGTTTTTT. Encoded protein: CASSLGRGFDEKLFF.